The T cell receptor beta chain described here comes from a study of OX40 agonist ivuxolimab in advanced cancers. Study-wide results and limits: What antigens the expanded peripheral T cells recognized was never established.

Profiled with immunoSEQ multiplex PCR; TCRdb holds only in-frame clones, not every one. The top ten clones hold around 0.54% of a sample with 75,000 to 80,000 clones, over 70% of them seen once. As for this clone: The antigen remains undetermined.

CDR3 length: 14 residues. CDR1 and CDR2 (germline): SGHRS, YFSETQ. Trimming took off 3 bases at V and 3 bases at J, with 12 bases between the two ends. Sequenced here: CD4+ or CD8+ T cells sorted from blood, sampled in a trial of the OX40 agonist ivuxolimab. This TCR came from an adult with an advanced solid tumor such as melanoma, head and neck, liver or kidney cancer. The V call is TRBV5-1, the J call TRBJ1-1; D is uncertain. In nucleotides, the CDR3 is TGCGCCAGCAGCTCCCCCGGCCTCCACACTGAAGCTTTCTTT. Encoded protein: CASSSPGLHTEAFF. The full variable domain, its missing parts supplied by reference TRBV5-1 and TRBJ1-1, is KAGVTQTPRYLIKTRGQQVTLSCSPISGHRSVSWYQQTPGQGLQFLFEYFSETQRNKGNFPGRFSGRQFSNSRSEMNVSTLELGDSALYLCASSSPGLHTEAFFGQGTRLTVV.